Listed here are 3 T cell receptor beta chains from one sample, sequenced in a study of shared clonotypes between healthy human individuals. Generated by immunoSEQ multiplex PCR, the TCRdb table keeps only in-frame clones and is missing some. The sample has some 980,000 clones; around three quarters are singletons. Sequencing input: memory CD4+ T cells sorted from blood. Stated subset: CD45RA-negative fraction. These TCRs come from a young man in good health.

Worth noting for this clone: Additional DNA sequences in this sample encode the identical CDR3. In DNA form, the CDR3 reads TGTGCCAGCAGCGTAGGGGGTAGCGGAACAGATACGCAGTATTTT. Amino acids: CASSVGGSGTDTQYF. The genes are TRBV9 and TRBJ2-3, with a weak D call TRBD2 (6 bases). V shed 0 bases and J shed 3 bases, with 11 bases lying between them. CDR3 length equals 15 residues. In germline, CDR1 is SGDLS, CDR2 YYNGEE.

The chain employs TRBV5-4 and TRBJ2-4; 8 bases agree with TRBD2. The CDR3 contains 16 residues. Germline V gives CDR1 SGHNT, CDR2 YYREEE (reference sequence). V lost 1 base, J lost 2 bases, and 5 bases stayed unmatched. This CDR3 is CASSLPVAGTKNIQYF. The CDR3 region has the DNA TGTGCCAGCAGCTTGCCGGTAGCGGGGACCAAAAACATTCAGTACTTC.

V and J are TRBV5-4 and TRBJ2-1; 7 nucleotides align to TRBD2. Per germline, CDR1 SGHNT and CDR2 YYREEE (reference sequence). The V segment lost 0 bases and the J segment 0 bases; nucleotides outside the gene matches: 6. CDR3 length: 17 amino acids. The CDR3: CASSLGGGTPSYNEQFF. The CDR3 DNA sequence: TGTGCCAGCAGCTTGGGGGGAGGGACCCCCTCCTACAATGAGCAGTTCTTC.